The 30 T cell receptor beta chains listed next were all sequenced from one sample in a study of blood T cell repertoires in COVID-19. TCRdb's table, derived via immunoSEQ multiplex PCR, lists solely in-frame clones and lacks some. The sample yields roughly 150,000 clones, more than 65% seen once. Source material: peripheral blood. These receptors were obtained from a woman at least 80 years old with acute or convalescent COVID-19.

V gene TRBV5-1 combines with J gene TRBJ2-2, with 8 bases aligning to TRBD2. Per germline, CDR1 SGHRS and CDR2 YFSETQ. The CDR3 runs 16 residues. Trimming cost V 0 bases and J 1 base; bases outside gene matches: 2. CDR3 region: CASSLVLAGNTGELFF. Here the CDR3 DNA reads TGCGCCAGCAGCTTGGTGCTAGCGGGGAACACCGGGGAGCTGTTTTTT. The full variable domain, its missing parts supplied by reference TRBV5-1 and TRBJ2-2, is KAGVTQTPRYLIKTRGQQVTLSCSPISGHRSVSWYQQTPGQGLQFLFEYFSETQRNKGNFPGRFSGRQFSNSRSEMNVSTLELGDSALYLCASSLVLAGNTGELFFGEGSRLTVL.

V usage is TRBV18 and J usage is TRBJ2-7; 8 bases match TRBD1. This CDR3 contains 16 residues. Germline V gene data show CDR1 as KGHSH and CDR2 as LQKENI. J was trimmed by 0 bases and V by 6 bases; bases with no gene match: 10. The CDR3 is CASSQTSGTGSYEQYF. The CDR3 DNA is TGTGCCAGCTCGCAGACCTCCGGGACAGGCTCCTACGAGCAGTACTTC.

This clone occurred a few times. The CDR3 is CASSLRRLAVETQYF. The CDR3 DNA follows: TGTGCCAGCAGCTTAAGAAGACTAGCGGTAGAGACCCAGTACTTC. The chain joins TRBV7-8 to TRBJ2-5, with 9 bases lining up with TRBD2. V was pared by 2 bases and J by 4 bases, with 5 bases of the junction left unmatched. CDR1 is SGHVS, CDR2 FQNEAQ, per germline. This CDR3 spans 15 amino acids.

V usage is TRBV30 and J usage is TRBJ1-4, with 7 bases that match TRBD1. This CDR3 is 13 amino acids long. Germline-derived CDR1 and CDR2 are GTSNPN and SVGIG (reference sequence). V shed 4 bases and J 5 bases; nucleotides not matched to a gene: 4. The CDR3 DNA reads as TGTGCCTGGACCGGGACAGCCAATGAAAAACTGTTTTTT. This translates into CAWTGTANEKLFF.

The J gene is TRBJ1-2, the V gene TRBV24-1; TRBD1 agrees at 7 bases. J was trimmed by 8 bases and V by 2 bases; bases with no gene match: 10. Germline lookup yields CDR1 KGHDR and CDR2 SFDVKD. This CDR3 spans 15 amino acids. The CDR3: CATSDSGQGVRGYTF. CDR3 DNA sequence: TGTGCCACCAGTGATTCGGGGCAGGGGGTAAGGGGCTACACCTTC.

The V and J genes are TRBV11-2 and TRBJ1-3; 8 nucleotides match TRBD1. CDR3 length: 14 amino acids. Germline loops: CDR1 SGHAT, CDR2 FQNNGV. The ends lost 3 bases at V and 4 bases at J; junction bases unmatched: 2. The CDR3: CASSLRDRGNTIYF. The DNA for the CDR3 is TGTGCCAGCAGCTTGAGGGACAGGGGAAACACCATATATTTT.

This chain connects TRBV27 to TRBJ2-2, with TRBD1 as a possible D gene (6 bases). The ends were cut back, 8 bases at V and 0 bases at J, with 16 bases in the middle. CDR3 size: 16 residues. Germline CDR1 is MNHEY and CDR2 is SMNVEV (reference sequence). This chain's CDR3 is CASGSAGTTNTGELFF. CDR3 nucleotides: TGTGCCAGCGGGTCAGCTGGGACAACGAACACCGGGGAGCTGTTTTTT.

This chain uses TRBV5-4 with TRBJ1-1; unclear D gene. This CDR3 contains 12 residues. V was trimmed by 0 bases and J by 7 bases, leaving 7 bases between them. Germline V gives CDR1 SGHNT, CDR2 YYREEE (reference sequence). The CDR3 DNA follows: TGTGCCAGCAGCTTGGAAGGAGGTGAAGCTTTCTTT. Translating it yields CASSLEGGEAFF.

The chain has TRBV15 and TRBJ1-3, with D possibly being TRBD1 (5 bases). The CDR3 runs 17 residues. V lost 2 bases and J 0 bases, leaving 14 bases between the germline ends. The germline V gene encodes CDR1 LNHNV and CDR2 YYDKDF (reference sequence). In nucleotides, the CDR3 is TGTGCCACCAGCAGACCACGACAGAGAAACTCTGGAAACACCATATATTTT. Translated: CATSRPRQRNSGNTIYF. The full variable domain, with the rest looked up from reference TRBV15 and TRBJ1-3, is DAMVIQNPRYQVTQFGKPVTLSCSQTLNHNVMYWYQQKSSQAPKLLFHYYDKDFNNEADTPDNFQSRRPNTSFCFLDIRSPGLGDTAMYLCATSRPRQRNSGNTIYFGEGSWLTVV.

J is TRBJ2-1 and V is TRBV21-1; the table assigns TRBD1, which was not confirmed against the DNA. TRBV21-1 is a pseudogene segment. This CDR3 region has 15 residues. For the CDR3, the DNA is TGTGCCAGCAGCAAAATTGGCAGGGTGGACAATGAGCAGTTCTTC. This sequence encodes CASSKIGRVDNEQFF.

This clone appeared once. CDR3 region: CASSGTGGAMAEAFF. CDR3 sequence (DNA): TGTGCCAGCTCCGGGACAGGGGGCGCAATGGCTGAAGCTTTCTTT. This rearrangement joins TRBV2 to TRBJ1-1; 12 positions match TRBD1. The CDR3 is 15 amino acids. V shed 8 bases, J shed 6 bases, and the junction held 10 bases outside the gene matches. Germline values: CDR1 SNHLY, CDR2 FYNNEI.

This clone has a handful of counts. The chain uses TRBV30 and TRBJ1-5; TRBD1 is a possible D gene (5 bases). With 0 bases removed from V and 0 bases from J, the gap between germline ends came to 18 bases. This CDR3 region has 18 residues. Per the germline V gene, CDR1 is GTSNPN and CDR2 is SVGIG (reference sequence). The CDR3 sequence is CAWSVGTSGPYSNQPQHF. CDR3 nucleotides: TGTGCCTGGAGTGTTGGGACTTCGGGCCCGTATAGCAATCAGCCCCAGCATTTT.

The chain combines TRBV7-6 with TRBJ2-1, with 8 bases fitting TRBD1. V was clipped by 1 base and J by 4 bases; unmatched bases: 6. The CDR3 contains 16 residues. Germline loops: CDR1 SGHVS, CDR2 FNYEAQ. CDR3 in DNA: TGTGCCAGCAGCTTAGAACAGGGGGGCCCATACAATGAGCAGTTCTTC. It yields the protein CASSLEQGGPYNEQFF.

The J gene is TRBJ2-7, the V gene TRBV28; 9 nucleotides match TRBD2. Looked up from germline, CDR1 is MDHEN and CDR2 is SYDVKM. This CDR3 contains 14 residues. V was pared by 6 bases and J by 7 bases, with 10 bases of the junction left unmatched. CDR3 sequence (DNA): TGTGCCAGCAGGTTAGCGGGAGTTCGAGGTGAGCAGTACTTC. The encoded protein is CASRLAGVRGEQYF.

The chain carries TRBV15 and TRBJ1-1; D remains unclear. The ends were cut back, 0 bases at V and 1 base at J, with 3 bases in the middle. Germline V gives CDR1 LNHNV, CDR2 YYDKDF (reference sequence). The CDR3 has 13 amino acids. In nucleotides, the CDR3 is TGTGCCACCAGCAGAGACAAGAACACTGAAGCTTTCTTT. Residues: CATSRDKNTEAFF.

The gene calls are TRBV5-1 and TRBJ1-4; 8 bases fit TRBD1. CDR1 and CDR2 from the germline V gene are SGHRS and YFSETQ. Trimming removed 4 bases from V and 10 bases from J; junction bases left unmatched: 12. The CDR3 has 15 amino acids. CDR3 nucleotide sequence: TGCGCCAGCAGCCTTGGACAGGGCCCCGCCGGAAAACTGTTTTTT. Protein sequence: CASSLGQGPAGKLFF.

This clone turned up a few times. The gene calls are TRBV3-1 (or the pseudogene TRBV3-2) and TRBJ1-1, with D tentatively TRBD1 (5 bases). Trimming removed 1 base from V and 4 bases from J, with 7 bases in between. The CDR3 spans 13 residues. Germline values: CDR1 LGHDT, CDR2 YNNKEL (reference sequence). The CDR3 region has the DNA TGTGCCAGCAGCCAAGCTAGGGGCACTGAAGCTTTCTTT. Its translation is CASSQARGTEAFF.

This clone was observed once. The CDR3 DNA reads as TGTGCCAGCAGCAAAGGGAGCGCCTCCTACGAGCAGTACTTC. Its translation is CASSKGSASYEQYF. The chain links TRBV3-1 (or the pseudogene TRBV3-2) to TRBJ2-7; possible D gene TRBD2, 5 bases. V was clipped by 5 bases and J by 0 bases, with 11 bases between them. The CDR3 covers 14 residues. Germline assignment: CDR1 LGHDT and CDR2 YNNKEL (reference sequence).

The CDR3 is CASSISGGTDTQYF. DNA for the CDR3: TGTGCCAGTAGTATAAGCGGGGGGACCGATACGCAGTATTTT. V and J are TRBV19 and TRBJ2-3, with TRBD2 matching 9 bases. J lost 6 bases, V lost 2 bases, and 3 bases had no gene match. CDR1 is LNHDA and CDR2 is SQIVND in the germline V gene (reference sequence). The CDR3 is 14 amino acids.

The rearrangement joins TRBV27 to TRBJ1-1; TRBD1 aligns across 8 bases. The germline V gene encodes CDR1 MNHEY and CDR2 SMNVEV (reference sequence). The CDR3 is 15 amino acids. V lost 3 bases and J lost 5; bases outside the gene matches: 8. The CDR3 reads CASSFHIQGVTEAFF. As DNA, the CDR3 is TGTGCCAGCAGTTTTCATATACAGGGGGTGACTGAAGCTTTCTTT.

The CDR3 DNA reads as TGTGCCAGCAGACAGTATCGTACTGAAGCTTTCTTT. This codes for CASRQYRTEAFF. The V call is TRBV19, the J call TRBJ1-1; D is perhaps TRBD1 (5 bases). The V end was cut by 9 bases, the J end by 5 bases, with 13 bases between. Germline V gives CDR1 LNHDA, CDR2 SQIVND (reference sequence). This CDR3 contains 12 residues.

In DNA, the CDR3 is TGTGCCAGCATTCCGGGACTAGCGAGGTCGGGGGAGCTGTTTTTT. Protein product: CASIPGLARSGELFF. The chain joins TRBV28 to TRBJ2-2; TRBD2 agrees at 10 bases. The V gene end was trimmed by 7 bases and the J gene end by 8 bases; junction bases not matched to a gene: 10. Germline CDR1 reads MDHEN; CDR2 reads SYDVKM. The CDR3 runs 15 residues. The complete variable domain, with remaining parts taken from reference TRBV28 and TRBJ2-2, reads DVKVTQSSRYLVKRTGEKVFLECVQDMDHENMFWYRQDPGLGLRLIYFSYDVKMKEKGDIPEGYSVSREKKERFSLILESASTNQTSMYLCASIPGLARSGELFFGEGSRLTVL.

The CDR3 is CASSYRQGPNTEAFF. The DNA of the CDR3 is TGTGCCAGCTCATATCGACAGGGCCCTAACACTGAAGCTTTCTTT. The chain couples TRBV18 to TRBJ1-1, with 7 bases identical to TRBD1. The CDR3 has 15 amino acids. Germline CDR1 reads KGHSH; CDR2 reads LQKENI. With V trimmed by 5 bases and J by 2 bases, 8 bases remained unmatched.

The V gene is TRBV5-1, the J gene TRBJ2-7; D unclear. CDR1 and CDR2 (germline): SGHRS, YFSETQ. The ends were cut back, 1 base at V and 4 bases at J, with 12 bases in the middle. The CDR3 consists of 14 residues. The CDR3 reads CASSLIVGDYEQYF. The CDR3 DNA reads TGCGCCAGCAGCTTGATTGTCGGAGATTACGAGCAGTACTTC.

The V and J genes are TRBV10-2 and TRBJ2-7; 12 bases are a match to TRBD1. Looked up from germline, CDR1 is WSHSY and CDR2 is SAAADI. J was trimmed by 6 bases and V by 3 bases; bases with no gene match: 6. This CDR3 contains 15 residues. Here the CDR3 reads CASSDPGQGAFEQYF. CDR3 nucleotide sequence: TGCGCCAGCAGTGATCCGGGACAGGGGGCTTTCGAGCAGTACTTC.

This sequence joins TRBV2 and TRBJ1-6; TRBD1 is a possible D gene (5 bases). Trimming removed 1 base from V and 7 bases from J, with 14 bases in between. The CDR3 contains 16 residues. The germline gives CDR1 SNHLY, CDR2 FYNNEI. Here the CDR3 reads CASSEDSRVNNSPLHF. Written as DNA, the CDR3 is TGTGCCAGCAGTGAAGATAGCAGGGTAAACAATTCACCCCTCCACTTT.

Only one count was recorded for this clone. This chain joins TRBV2 and TRBJ1-1; maybe TRBD1 (6 bases). V was clipped by 1 base and J by 10 bases, with 13 bases between them. The CDR3 is made up of 13 amino acids. Germline V gene sequence: CDR1 SNHLY, CDR2 FYNNEI. In DNA form, the CDR3 reads TGTGCCAGCAGTGAAGGGGGGCAGGGGATAGCTTTCTTT. Translating gives CASSEGGQGIAFF. Full variable domain (remainder filled in from reference TRBV2 and TRBJ1-1): EPEVTQTPSHQVTQMGQEVILRCVPISNHLYFYWYRQILGQKVEFLVSFYNNEISEKSEIFDDQFSVERPDGSNFTLKIRSTKLEDSAMYFCASSEGGQGIAFFGQGTRLTVV.

V gene TRBV5-5 combines with J gene TRBJ1-6; 7 nucleotides line up with TRBD1. Germline V gene data show CDR1 as SGHKS and CDR2 as YYEKEE (reference sequence). The V and J ends lost 4 bases and 13 bases, in that order; junction bases with no gene match: 11. This CDR3 is built from 14 residues. CDR3 protein: CASSLQGTGVPLHF. The CDR3 nucleotides are TGTGCCAGCAGCCTACAGGGGACCGGGGTTCCCCTCCACTTT.

This clone showed up just a few times. The rearrangement links TRBV7-9 to TRBJ1-1, with TRBD1 matching 7 bases. The CDR3 sequence is 14 residues long. Germline V gene lookup returns CDR1 SEHNR and CDR2 FQNEAQ (reference sequence). The J segment lost 0 bases and the V segment lost 5 bases, leaving 3 bases of the junction unmatched. The CDR3 DNA sequence: TGTGCCAGCAGCATGGGACAGCTGAACACTGAAGCTTTCTTT. This gives the protein CASSMGQLNTEAFF. Supplemented by reference TRBV7-9 and TRBJ1-1, the full variable domain reads DTGVSQNPRHKITKRGQNVTFRCDPISEHNRLYWYRQTLGQGPEFLTYFQNEAQLEKSRLLSDRFSAERPKGSFSTLEIQRTEQGDSAMYLCASSMGQLNTEAFFGQGTRLTVV.

V is TRBV30 and J is TRBJ1-4; D is ambiguous. V was trimmed by 4 bases and J by 8 bases, leaving 14 bases between them. CDR1 and CDR2 (germline): GTSNPN, SVGIG (reference sequence). This CDR3 has 13 amino acids. CDR3 in amino acids: CAWMGRGREKLFF. CDR3 DNA: TGTGCCTGGATGGGTCGGGGAAGGGAAAAACTGTTTTTT.